The clone carrying this TCR beta chain was observed a handful of times. The antigen remains unidentified. The data were obtained in a study of T cells after yellow fever vaccination. The 5'RACE template-switching step produced TCR cDNA and added a universal primer site and UMIs. TCRdb redid the calling of the 5' RACE reads with MiXCR, one entry per CDR3 protein. The sample consists of 450,000 to 550,000 distinct CDR3 sequences, 21% of them appearing once. V was clipped by 4 bases and J by 0 bases, with 7 bases between them. The V gene's germline CDR1 is SGHRS and CDR2 YFSETQ. The CDR3 has 13 amino acids. Overall study results and limits: CD4 and CD8 compartments shared a small share of clonotypes, likely from convergent recombination. Peaking on day 5 versus 15, the secondary response was faster but weaker.

This TCR was recovered from a man between 18 and 35 years old who received the YFV17D yellow fever vaccine. The specimen comprised PBMCs, sampled less than 25 days after the first yellow fever vaccination. The rearrangement links TRBV5-1 to TRBJ2-5; no firm D call. CDR3 amino acids: CASSISYQETQYF. In DNA, the CDR3 is TGCGCCAGCAGCATATCGTACCAAGAGACCCAGTACTTC. The whole variable domain, filled in from reference TRBV5-1 and TRBJ2-5, reads KAGVTQTPRYLIKTRGQQVTLSCSPISGHRSVSWYQQTPGQGLQFLFEYFSETQRNKGNFPGRFSGRQFSNSRSEMNVSTLELGDSALYLCASSISYQETQYFGPGTRLLVL.